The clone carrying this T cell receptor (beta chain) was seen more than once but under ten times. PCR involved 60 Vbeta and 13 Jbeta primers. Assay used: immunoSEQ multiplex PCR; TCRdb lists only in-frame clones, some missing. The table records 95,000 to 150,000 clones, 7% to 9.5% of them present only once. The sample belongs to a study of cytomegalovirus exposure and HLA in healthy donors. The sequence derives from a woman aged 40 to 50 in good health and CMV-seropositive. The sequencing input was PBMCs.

The CDR3 bases are TGTGCCAGCAGCCCCGACCCAGGGCGGGAGCAGTACTTC. It codes for CASSPDPGREQYF. The chain uses TRBV7-8 and TRBJ2-7, with D perhaps matching TRBD1 (5 bases). Germline values: CDR1 SGHVS, CDR2 FQNEAQ. CDR3 length: 13 residues. The V end lost 5 bases, the J end lost 7 bases, and 15 bases lay between the germline ends.